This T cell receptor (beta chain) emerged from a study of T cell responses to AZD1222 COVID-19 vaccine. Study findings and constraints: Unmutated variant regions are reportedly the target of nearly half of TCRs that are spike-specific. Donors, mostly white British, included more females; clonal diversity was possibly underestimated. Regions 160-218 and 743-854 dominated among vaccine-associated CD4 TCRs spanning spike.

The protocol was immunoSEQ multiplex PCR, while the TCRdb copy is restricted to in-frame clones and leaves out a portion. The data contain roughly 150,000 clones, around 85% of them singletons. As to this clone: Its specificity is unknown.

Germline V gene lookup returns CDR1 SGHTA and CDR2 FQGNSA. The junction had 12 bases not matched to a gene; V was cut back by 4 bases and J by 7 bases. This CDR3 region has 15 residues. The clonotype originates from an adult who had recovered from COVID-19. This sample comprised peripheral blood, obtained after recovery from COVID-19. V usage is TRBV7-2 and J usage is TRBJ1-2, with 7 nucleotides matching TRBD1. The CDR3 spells CASSSLPGQMFGYTF. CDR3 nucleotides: TGTGCCAGCAGCTCTTTACCGGGACAGATGTTTGGCTACACCTTC.